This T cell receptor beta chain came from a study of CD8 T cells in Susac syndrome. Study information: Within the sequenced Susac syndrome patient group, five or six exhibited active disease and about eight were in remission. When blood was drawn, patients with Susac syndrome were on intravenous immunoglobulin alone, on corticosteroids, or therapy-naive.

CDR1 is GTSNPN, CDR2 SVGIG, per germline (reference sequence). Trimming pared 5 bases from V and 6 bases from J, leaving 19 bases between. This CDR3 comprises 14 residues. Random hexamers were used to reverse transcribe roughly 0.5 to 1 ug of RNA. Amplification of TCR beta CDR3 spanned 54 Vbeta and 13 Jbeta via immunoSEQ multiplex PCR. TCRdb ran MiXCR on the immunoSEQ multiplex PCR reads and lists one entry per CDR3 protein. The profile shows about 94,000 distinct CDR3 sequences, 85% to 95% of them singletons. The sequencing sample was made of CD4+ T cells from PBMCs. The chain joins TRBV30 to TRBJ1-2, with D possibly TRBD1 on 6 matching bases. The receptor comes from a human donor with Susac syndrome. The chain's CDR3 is CAWLIQGQTDGYTF. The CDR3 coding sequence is TGTGCCTGGTTAATACAGGGTCAAACTGATGGCTACACCTTC.